This TCR beta chain is from a study of CD8 T cells in ankylosing spondylitis. MiXCR, applied by TCRdb to the 5' RACE reads, yields one record per CDR3 protein. The sample shows a few hundred thousand distinct CDR3 sequences, around 21% of them seen only once. This clonotype was seen a handful of times. V lost 5 bases and J lost 7; bases outside the gene matches: 7. Germline CDR1 is MNHEY and CDR2 is SVGAGI. The CDR3 has 15 amino acids. The rearrangement joins TRBV6-5 to TRBJ2-1; 11 nucleotides align to TRBD1. The receptor was isolated from a female donor with ankylosing spondylitis or in good health (not recorded which). The sample was blood, either unsorted or a sorted T cell fraction (not recorded which). The CDR3 here is CASSKGQGDRNEQFF. CDR3 coding DNA: TGTGCCAGCAGTAAGGGACAGGGGGATCGGAATGAGCAGTTCTTC.